The sequence of this T cell receptor (beta chain) was determined in a study of blood T cell repertoires in COVID-19. Study details: Sources were T cells, B-cell-depleted T cells, or PBMCs; the material itself was cDNA or gDNA.

Assignments of participants to cohorts depended upon their own reported clinical history. Original data processing: The assay estimated nucleated cells by amplifying reference gene primers. The data were produced by immunoSEQ multiplex PCR, yet TCRdb's version contains in-frame clones alone and is incomplete. Clonal size and the V and J genes are those of that table, whereas D and trimming came from the DNA. The sample lists 220,000 or so clones; almost 90% were seen once. The V gene's germline CDR1 is MNHEY and CDR2 SVGAGI. This CDR3 has 14 amino acids. V lost 7 bases and J lost 4, with 13 bases in between.

This sequence joins TRBV6-5 and TRBJ1-4; D is perhaps TRBD1 (6 bases). The clonotype was recovered from a man aged 25-40 years who had been exposed to COVID-19. The specimen was PBMCs or T cells enriched from blood (not recorded which). Here the CDR3 DNA reads TGTGCCAGCATTCTCGACAGGATTAATGAAAAACTGTTTTTT. It encodes CASILDRINEKLFF.